The 24 T cell receptor beta chains below were found in one sample sequenced in a study of spatial heterogeneity in lung cancer. This sample's time point: sample taken at primary tumor resection. Whole RNA obtained from tumor, nontumor lung or frozen PBMC underwent sequencing without sorting. MiXCR was run by TCRdb on the 5' RACE reads, yielding one entry per CDR3 protein. The data show about 39,000 distinct CDR3 sequences, roughly 5.2% seen once. The source was PBMCs, collected at surgery. These receptor sequences come from a male donor with early-stage non-small cell lung cancer.

This clonotype has more than one count but fewer than ten. The genes are TRBV9 and TRBJ1-2; D gene uncertain. V lost 4 bases and J lost 3, with 13 bases in between. Germline CDR1 is SGDLS and CDR2 is YYNGEE. The CDR3 extends over 14 amino acids. In DNA, the CDR3 is TGTGCCAGCAGCCCTTCAGCAGTTTACTATGGCTACACCTTC. Its protein is CASSPSAVYYGYTF. Together with reference TRBV9 and TRBJ1-2, the CDR3 gives the full variable domain: DSGVTQTPKHLITATGQRVTLRCSPRSGDLSVYWYQQSLDQGLQFLIQYYNGEERAKGNILERFSAQQFPDLHSELNLSSLELGDSALYFCASSPSAVYYGYTFGSGTRLTVV.

To note about this clonotype: Possible read error: a much larger clone is one base away. The gene calls are TRBV28 and TRBJ1-2; D is ambiguous. Germline V CDR1 and CDR2: MDHEN, SYDVKM. The CDR3 totals 13 residues. The CDR3 DNA is TGTGCCAGCAGTTCCTTAACGGTGGGTGGCTGCACCTTC. It translates to CASSSLTVGGCTF.

This clonotype was detected a few times. The chain carries TRBV3-1 and TRBJ1-1, with D possibly being TRBD1 (6 bases). Germline V CDR1 and CDR2: LGHDT, YNNKEL (reference sequence). The CDR3 totals 16 residues. The V end lost 4 bases, the J end lost 1 base, and 16 bases lay between the germline ends. The CDR3 bases are TGTGCCAGCAGCCCATCGCACAGAGGGGGGAACACTGAAGCTTTCTTT. Translation gives CASSPSHRGGNTEAFF.

This clonotype was picked up a small number of times. This CDR3 is CASSWERVIPEAFF. In nucleotides, the CDR3 is TGTGCCAGCAGCTGGGAGCGGGTAATCCCTGAAGCTTTCTTT. V is TRBV5-5 and J is TRBJ1-1; D is uncertain. Trimming removed 3 bases from V and 6 bases from J, with 15 bases in between. This CDR3 is 14 amino acids long. Germline V gives CDR1 SGHKS, CDR2 YYEKEE (reference sequence).

The rearrangement joins TRBV2 to TRBJ2-3; the match to TRBD2 covers 12 bases. Per the germline V gene, CDR1 is SNHLY and CDR2 is FYNNEI. The CDR3 runs to 16 residues. Trimming at V came to 6 bases and at J to 5 bases, leaving 9 bases not matched to a gene. CDR3 residues: CASSEASGGALDTQYF. The CDR3 coding sequence is TGTGCCAGCAGCGAGGCTAGCGGGGGGGCCTTAGATACGCAGTATTTT.

This clonotype has more than one count but fewer than ten. The chain combines TRBV11-2 with TRBJ2-5; either TRBD1 or TRBD2 may supply D (5 bases each). This CDR3 has 17 amino acids. The ends were cut back, 2 bases at V and 6 bases at J, with 22 bases in the middle. Germline CDR1 and CDR2: SGHAT and FQNNGV. The CDR3 DNA sequence: TGTGCCAGCAGCTTATTTGGAGGACAACGAACGGAGAAGACCCAGTACTTC. Its protein is CASSLFGGQRTEKTQYF.

This clonotype has a handful of counts. The chain recombines TRBV30 with TRBJ1-2; 7 bases are a match to TRBD1. V trimming: 4 bases; J trimming: 4 bases; junction bases outside the gene matches: 3. The CDR3 has 12 amino acids. Germline loops: CDR1 GTSNPN, CDR2 SVGIG (reference sequence). This CDR3 reads CAWTTGAYGYTF. The DNA for the CDR3 is TGTGCCTGGACTACAGGGGCCTATGGCTACACCTTC.

This clonotype was counted many times. The chain joins TRBV6-4 to TRBJ2-3; 9 bases map to TRBD1. The junction had 16 bases not matched to a gene; V was cut back by 7 bases and J by 5 bases. The germline CDR1 and CDR2 sequences are MRHNA and SNTAGT. This CDR3 comprises 17 residues. The CDR3 protein is CASITSVGQGSIDTQYF. The CDR3 nucleotides read TGTGCCAGCATCACCTCGGTGGGACAGGGATCGATAGATACGCAGTATTTT.

This clonotype was recorded at least ten times. V usage is TRBV28 and J usage is TRBJ2-1; D gene uncertain. The CDR3 has 11 residues. V was clipped by 5 bases and J by 10 bases, with 9 bases between them. In germline, CDR1 is MDHEN, CDR2 SYDVKM. CDR3 DNA: TGTGCCAGCAGTCTCGGGTCCGAGCAGTTCTTC. Translating it yields CASSLGSEQFF.

This clonotype was counted only a few times. V and J are TRBV11-2 and TRBJ1-2, with 7 bases matching TRBD1. The CDR3 totals 17 residues. J lost 4 bases, V lost 2 bases, and 13 bases had no gene match. Germline values: CDR1 SGHAT, CDR2 FQNNGV. CDR3 sequence: CASSLRTGPIKAYGYTF. In DNA, the CDR3 is TGTGCCAGCAGCTTAAGGACAGGACCGATAAAAGCCTATGGCTACACCTTC. Together with reference TRBV11-2 and TRBJ1-2, the CDR3 gives the full variable domain: EAGVAQSPRYKIIEKRQSVAFWCNPISGHATLYWYQQILGQGPKLLIQFQNNGVVDDSQLPKDRFSAERLKGVDSTLKIQPAKLEDSAVYLCASSLRTGPIKAYGYTFGSGTRLTVV.

This clonotype was recorded at least ten times. The V gene is TRBV5-1, the J gene TRBJ2-7; 8 bases map to TRBD1. This CDR3 contains 15 residues. V was clipped by 3 bases and J by 1 base; unmatched bases: 6. Germline CDR1 and CDR2: SGHRS and YFSETQ. CDR3 loop: CASSSDRVRSYEQYF. In nucleotides, the CDR3 is TGCGCCAGCAGCTCGGACAGGGTTAGGTCCTACGAGCAGTACTTC.

This clonotype was seen more than once but under ten times. The V gene is TRBV20-1, the J gene TRBJ2-2; 7 nucleotides line up with TRBD1. The V and J ends lost 6 bases and 1 base, in that order; junction bases with no gene match: 5. The CDR3 is 14 residues long. Germline V gives CDR1 DFQATT, CDR2 SNEGSKA (reference sequence). The CDR3 region has the DNA TGCAGTGCGGCCGGACAGGTGAACACCGGGGAGCTGTTTTTT. This codes for CSAAGQVNTGELFF.

This clonotype showed up just a few times. The chain combines TRBV30 with TRBJ1-4, with 7 bases matching TRBD1. Trimming removed 0 bases from V and 8 bases from J; junction bases left unmatched: 9. Germline CDR1 and CDR2: GTSNPN and SVGIG (reference sequence). The CDR3 spans 15 residues. CDR3 in DNA: TGTGCCTGGAGTGTACTGAGGGGGCGCCGGGAAAAACTGTTTTTT. Protein: CAWSVLRGRREKLFF.

This clonotype has ten or more counts. The J gene is TRBJ2-3, the V gene TRBV28; D possibly matches TRBD1 or TRBD2 (5 bases each). The germline gives CDR1 MDHEN, CDR2 SYDVKM. Trimming shortened V by 7 bases and J by 1 base, and 15 bases separated the two germline ends. This CDR3 spans 15 amino acids. The CDR3 DNA sequence: TGTGCCAGCACCAAGATGGGGGTTCGCACAGATACGCAGTATTTT. This translates into CASTKMGVRTDTQYF. Looking up the rest from reference TRBV28 and TRBJ2-3 gives the full variable domain: DVKVTQSSRYLVKRTGEKVFLECVQDMDHENMFWYRQDPGLGLRLIYFSYDVKMKEKGDIPEGYSVSREKKERFSLILESASTNQTSMYLCASTKMGVRTDTQYFGPGTRLTVL.

In this sample, this clonotype turned up a few times. V is TRBV7-9 and J is TRBJ2-6; the D is unclear. Trimming removed 2 bases from V and 0 bases from J, with 5 bases in between. This CDR3 is built from 15 residues. Germline V CDR1 and CDR2: SEHNR, FQNEAQ (reference sequence). This CDR3 is CASSLSISGANVLTF. The CDR3 DNA reads TGTGCCAGCAGCTTAAGTATCTCTGGGGCCAACGTCCTGACTTTC. Full variable domain (outside the CDR3, taken from reference TRBV7-9 and TRBJ2-6): DTGVSQNPRHKITKRGQNVTFRCDPISEHNRLYWYRQTLGQGPEFLTYFQNEAQLEKSRLLSDRFSAERPKGSFSTLEIQRTEQGDSAMYLCASSLSISGANVLTFGAGSRLTVL.

This clonotype came up many times. As DNA, the CDR3 is TGTGCCAGCAGTTTTACTCGAGGCGGTGGCTACACCTTC. Translated: CASSFTRGGGYTF. The V and J genes are TRBV28 and TRBJ1-2; no firm D call. V dropped 3 bases and J dropped 7 bases, with 12 bases sitting between them. There are 13 residues in the CDR3. Germline V lookup: CDR1 MDHEN, CDR2 SYDVKM.

The chain uses TRBV19 and TRBJ1-2; 7 bases match TRBD1. The germline CDR1 and CDR2 sequences are LNHDA and SQIVND (reference sequence). This CDR3 comprises 15 residues. The trim removed 4 bases at V and 4 bases at J, leaving 9 bases unmatched. The CDR3 sequence is CASSKTGQAAYGYTF. CDR3 DNA sequence: TGTGCCAGTAGTAAAACAGGACAGGCGGCCTATGGCTACACCTTC.

At least ten counts were recorded for this clonotype. This chain links TRBV12-3 or TRBV12-4 with TRBJ2-7; D is undetermined. This CDR3 has 13 residues. V dropped 3 bases and J dropped 6 bases, with 12 bases sitting between them. CDR3: CASSFGRSGEQYF. The DNA for the CDR3 is TGTGCCAGCAGTTTCGGCAGGTCCGGCGAGCAGTACTTC.

This clonotype was seen a few times. The chain joins TRBV7-2 to TRBJ1-5; D perhaps matches TRBD1 (5 bases). From germline, CDR1 is SGHTA and CDR2 FQGNSA. V was trimmed by 1 base and J by 2 bases, leaving 9 bases between them. There are 15 residues in the CDR3. This CDR3 is CASSLGGAGNQPQHF. For the CDR3, the DNA is TGTGCCAGCAGCTTAGGGGGCGCGGGCAATCAGCCCCAGCATTTT.

This clonotype was seen at least ten times. The chain has TRBV2 and TRBJ2-3; either TRBD1 or TRBD2 may supply D (5 bases each). CDR3 size: 14 residues. Per germline, CDR1 SNHLY and CDR2 FYNNEI. V was shortened by 3 bases and J by 3 bases, with 10 bases between the two germline ends. For the CDR3, the DNA is TGTGCCAGCAGTGACAGGGACCTAACAGATACGCAGTATTTT. Its protein is CASSDRDLTDTQYF.

This clonotype was counted at least ten times. The chain recombines TRBV6-2 or TRBV6-3 with TRBJ2-7; no clear D gene. The CDR3 is 11 amino acids. Germline V CDR1 and CDR2: MNHEY, SVGEGT. Trimming left V 5 bases short and J 2 bases short, with 4 bases between. This chain's CDR3 is CASSHPYEQYF. CDR3 nucleotide sequence: TGTGCCAGCAGTCACCCCTACGAGCAGTACTTC.

There are many counts of this clonotype. The V gene is TRBV2, the J gene TRBJ2-7; 7 nucleotides align to TRBD1. V shed 4 bases and J 2 bases; nucleotides not matched to a gene: 11. The CDR3 has 16 residues. CDR1 and CDR2 (germline): SNHLY, FYNNEI. This CDR3 is CASSGGDRDLPYEQYF. As DNA, the CDR3 is TGTGCCAGCAGTGGAGGAGACAGGGACCTTCCCTACGAGCAGTACTTC. Supplemented by reference TRBV2 and TRBJ2-7, the full variable domain reads EPEVTQTPSHQVTQMGQEVILRCVPISNHLYFYWYRQILGQKVEFLVSFYNNEISEKSEIFDDQFSVERPDGSNFTLKIRSTKLEDSAMYFCASSGGDRDLPYEQYFGPGTRLTVT.

There are many counts of this clonotype. The chain uses TRBV7-9 and TRBJ2-5; D is ambiguous. V lost 0 bases and J 4 bases, leaving 6 bases between the germline ends. The CDR3 totals 13 residues. CDR1 and CDR2 from the germline V gene are SEHNR and FQNEAQ (reference sequence). CDR3 bases: TGTGCCAGCAGCTTAGCAGGGCCAGAGACCCAGTACTTC. Translating it yields CASSLAGPETQYF.

This rearrangement joins TRBV24-1 to TRBJ2-3; D is unresolved. CDR3 length: 14 amino acids. Trimming cost V 5 bases and J 4 bases, with 12 bases left between them. Per the germline V gene, CDR1 is KGHDR and CDR2 is SFDVKD. In nucleotides, the CDR3 is TGTGCCACCAGTGGTGGGTGGATTGCAGATACGCAGTATTTT. Translated: CATSGGWIADTQYF.